The clone carrying this TCR beta chain was recorded many times. The CDR3 totals 16 residues. Germline V gene lookup returns CDR1 SGHTA and CDR2 FQGNSA. Between the trimmed V and J ends, which lost 0 bases and 1 base, there was a span of 11 bases. The use of a sample-barcoded 5' primer and a J-beta primer mix characterized a second PCR of roughly 7 to 12 cycles. Each of the cDNA molecules was tagged by a template-switch adaptor with 12 random nucleotides. TCRdb analysed the 5' RACE reads with MiXCR anew, one entry per CDR3 protein. The sample yields 590,000 or so distinct CDR3 sequences, about 30% seen once. The sample originates from a study of blood T cells in healthy people across ages.

The sample comprised blood. This rearrangement joins TRBV7-2 to TRBJ2-3; perhaps TRBD1 as D (6 bases). The TCR originated in a woman older than 75 in good health. CDR3 amino acids: CASSLAPPGGTDTQYF. The CDR3 nucleotides read TGTGCCAGCAGCTTAGCGCCCCCAGGGGGCACAGATACGCAGTATTTT.